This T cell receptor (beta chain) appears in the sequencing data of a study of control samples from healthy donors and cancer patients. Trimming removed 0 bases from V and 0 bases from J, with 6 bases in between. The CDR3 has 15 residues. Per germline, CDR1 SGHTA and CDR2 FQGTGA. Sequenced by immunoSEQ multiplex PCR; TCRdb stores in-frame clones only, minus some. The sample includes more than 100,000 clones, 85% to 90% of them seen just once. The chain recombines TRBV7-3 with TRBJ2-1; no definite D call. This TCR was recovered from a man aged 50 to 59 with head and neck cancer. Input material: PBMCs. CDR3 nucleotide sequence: TGTGCCAGCAGCTTAACGGCTAGCTCCTACAATGAGCAGTTCTTC. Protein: CASSLTASSYNEQFF.